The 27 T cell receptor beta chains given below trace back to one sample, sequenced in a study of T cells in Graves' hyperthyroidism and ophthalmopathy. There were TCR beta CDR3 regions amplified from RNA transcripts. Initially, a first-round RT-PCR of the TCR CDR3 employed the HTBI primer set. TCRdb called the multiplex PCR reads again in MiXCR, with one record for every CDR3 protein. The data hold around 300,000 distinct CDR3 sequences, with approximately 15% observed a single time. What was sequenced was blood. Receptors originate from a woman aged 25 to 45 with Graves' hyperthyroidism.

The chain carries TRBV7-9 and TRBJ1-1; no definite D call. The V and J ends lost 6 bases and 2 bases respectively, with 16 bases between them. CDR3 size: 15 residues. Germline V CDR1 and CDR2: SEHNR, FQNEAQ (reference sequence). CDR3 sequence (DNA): TGTGCCAGCAGTCGGCCGAGTGGAATCAACACTGAAGCTTTCTTT. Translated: CASSRPSGINTEAFF.

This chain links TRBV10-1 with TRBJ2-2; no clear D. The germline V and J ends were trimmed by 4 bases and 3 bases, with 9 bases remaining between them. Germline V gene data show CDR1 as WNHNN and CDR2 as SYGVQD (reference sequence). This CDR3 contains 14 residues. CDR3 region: CASSGNLYTGELFF. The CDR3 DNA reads TGCGCCAGCAGTGGCAACCTTTACACCGGGGAGCTGTTTTTT.

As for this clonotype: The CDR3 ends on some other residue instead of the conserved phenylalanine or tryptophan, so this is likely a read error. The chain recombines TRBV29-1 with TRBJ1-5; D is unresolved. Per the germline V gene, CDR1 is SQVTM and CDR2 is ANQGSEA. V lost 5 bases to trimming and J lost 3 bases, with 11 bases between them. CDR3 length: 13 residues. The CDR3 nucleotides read TGCAGCGTTTCTCAGAGCAACAATCAGCCCCAGCATCTT. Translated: CSVSQSNNQPQHL.

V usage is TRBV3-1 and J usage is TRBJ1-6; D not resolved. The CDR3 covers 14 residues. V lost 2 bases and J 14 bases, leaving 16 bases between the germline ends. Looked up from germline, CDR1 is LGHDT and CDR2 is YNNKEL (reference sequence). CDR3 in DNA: TGTGCCAGCAGCCAAACCACCGGGAAAGAGACCCTCCACTTT. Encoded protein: CASSQTTGKETLHF.

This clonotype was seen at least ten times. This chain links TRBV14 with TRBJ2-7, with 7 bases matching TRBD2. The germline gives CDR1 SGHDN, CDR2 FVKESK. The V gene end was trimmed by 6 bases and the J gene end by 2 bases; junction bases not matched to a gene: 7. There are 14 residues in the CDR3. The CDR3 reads CASSKSGTPYEQYF. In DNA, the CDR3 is TGTGCCAGCAGTAAGAGCGGGACCCCCTACGAGCAGTACTTC.

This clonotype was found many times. The CDR3 spells CSASSSLAGAVGAQYF. As DNA, the CDR3 is TGCAGTGCTAGTTCGTCGCTAGCGGGAGCCGTTGGGGCCCAGTACTTC. This chain joins TRBV20-1 and TRBJ2-5; 10 nucleotides align to TRBD2. In germline, CDR1 is DFQATT, CDR2 SNEGSKA (reference sequence). V trimming: 3 bases; J trimming: 9 bases; junction bases outside the gene matches: 16. This CDR3 has 16 amino acids.

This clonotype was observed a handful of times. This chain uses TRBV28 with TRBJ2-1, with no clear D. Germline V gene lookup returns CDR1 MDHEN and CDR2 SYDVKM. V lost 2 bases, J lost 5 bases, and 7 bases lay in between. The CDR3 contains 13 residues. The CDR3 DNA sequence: TGTGCCAGCAGTTTACGCTCAGACAATGAGCAGTTCTTC. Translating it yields CASSLRSDNEQFF. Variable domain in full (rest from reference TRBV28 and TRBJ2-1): DVKVTQSSRYLVKRTGEKVFLECVQDMDHENMFWYRQDPGLGLRLIYFSYDVKMKEKGDIPEGYSVSREKKERFSLILESASTNQTSMYLCASSLRSDNEQFFGPGTRLTVL.

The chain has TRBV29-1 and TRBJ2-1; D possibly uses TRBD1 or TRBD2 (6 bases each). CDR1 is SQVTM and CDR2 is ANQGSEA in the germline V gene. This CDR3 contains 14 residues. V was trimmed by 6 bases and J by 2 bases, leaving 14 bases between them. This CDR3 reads CSVLGGETYNEQFF. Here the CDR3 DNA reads TGCAGCGTCTTGGGGGGCGAAACCTACAATGAGCAGTTCTTC.

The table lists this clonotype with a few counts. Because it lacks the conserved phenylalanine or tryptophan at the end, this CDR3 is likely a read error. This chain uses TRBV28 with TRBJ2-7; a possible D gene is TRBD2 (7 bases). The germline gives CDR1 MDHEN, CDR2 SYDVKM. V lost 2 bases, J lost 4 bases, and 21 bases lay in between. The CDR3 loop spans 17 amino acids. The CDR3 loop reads CASSLASEGGALYEQYL. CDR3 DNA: TGTGCCAGCAGTTTAGCCTCAGAAGGGGGGGCTCTTTACGAGCAGTACCTC.

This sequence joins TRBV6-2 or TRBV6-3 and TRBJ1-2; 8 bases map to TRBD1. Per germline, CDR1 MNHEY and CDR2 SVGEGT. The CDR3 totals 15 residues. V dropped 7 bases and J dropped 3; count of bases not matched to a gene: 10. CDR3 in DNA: TGTGCCAGCACCTTACTTGGGACAGGAGACTATGGCTACACCTTC. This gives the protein CASTLLGTGDYGYTF.

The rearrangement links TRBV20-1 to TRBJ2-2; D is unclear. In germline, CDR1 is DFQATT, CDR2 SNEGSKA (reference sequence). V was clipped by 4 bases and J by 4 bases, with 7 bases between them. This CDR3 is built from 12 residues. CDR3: CSATRITGELFF. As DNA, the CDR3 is TGCAGTGCTACGCGTATCACCGGGGAGCTGTTTTTT.

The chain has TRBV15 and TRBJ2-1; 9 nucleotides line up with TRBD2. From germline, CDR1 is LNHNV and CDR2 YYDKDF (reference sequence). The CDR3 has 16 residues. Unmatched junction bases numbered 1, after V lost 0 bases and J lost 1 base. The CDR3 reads CATSRDAGGSYNEQFF. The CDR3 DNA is TGTGCCACCAGCAGAGATGCGGGAGGGTCCTACAATGAGCAGTTCTTC.

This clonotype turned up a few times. CDR3 nucleotide sequence: TGTGCCAGCAGCCACCAGGAGTTTCCCAATCAGCCCCAGCATTTT. Translated: CASSHQEFPNQPQHF. The chain is built from TRBV12-3 or TRBV12-4 and TRBJ1-5, with no clear D. The length of the CDR3 is 15 residues. V was cut by 6 bases and J by 3 bases, with 15 bases left in between.

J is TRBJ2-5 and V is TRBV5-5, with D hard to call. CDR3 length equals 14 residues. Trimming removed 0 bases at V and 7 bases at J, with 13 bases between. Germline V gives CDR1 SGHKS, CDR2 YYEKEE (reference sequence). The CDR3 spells CASSLEGSPRTQYF. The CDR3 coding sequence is TGTGCCAGCAGCTTGGAGGGCTCCCCAAGGACCCAGTACTTC.

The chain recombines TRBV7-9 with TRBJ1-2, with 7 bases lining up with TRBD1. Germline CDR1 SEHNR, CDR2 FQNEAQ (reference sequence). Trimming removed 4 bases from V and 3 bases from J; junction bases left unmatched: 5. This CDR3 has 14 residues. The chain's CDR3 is CASSSTGNYYGYTF. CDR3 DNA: TGTGCCAGCAGCTCGACAGGGAACTACTATGGCTACACCTTC.

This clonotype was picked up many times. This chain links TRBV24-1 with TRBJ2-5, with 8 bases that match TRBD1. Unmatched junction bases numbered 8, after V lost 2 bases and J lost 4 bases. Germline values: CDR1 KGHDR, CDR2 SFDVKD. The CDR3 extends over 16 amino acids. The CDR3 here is CATSDSGQGGGETQYF. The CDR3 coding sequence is TGTGCCACCAGTGATTCCGGACAGGGAGGAGGAGAGACCCAGTACTTC.

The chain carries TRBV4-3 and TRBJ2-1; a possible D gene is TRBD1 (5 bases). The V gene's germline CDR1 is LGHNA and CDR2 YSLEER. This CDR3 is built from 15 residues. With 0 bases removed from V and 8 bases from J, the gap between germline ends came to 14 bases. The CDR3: CASSQDRLGPYEQFF. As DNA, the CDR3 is TGCGCCAGCAGCCAAGATCGTTTGGGGCCGTATGAGCAGTTCTTC.

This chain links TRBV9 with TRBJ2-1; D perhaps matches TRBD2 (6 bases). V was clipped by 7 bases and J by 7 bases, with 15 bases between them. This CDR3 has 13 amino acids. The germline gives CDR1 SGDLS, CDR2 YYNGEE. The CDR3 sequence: CASSRRAGNEQFF. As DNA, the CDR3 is TGTGCCAGCTCGCGGAGGGCCGGAAATGAGCAGTTCTTC.

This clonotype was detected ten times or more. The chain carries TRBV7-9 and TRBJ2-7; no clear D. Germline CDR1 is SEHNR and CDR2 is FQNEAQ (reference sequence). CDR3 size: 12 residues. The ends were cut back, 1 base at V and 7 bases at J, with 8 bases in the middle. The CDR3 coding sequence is TGTGCCAGCAGCTTAGGGGGTCGGGAGCAGTACTTC. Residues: CASSLGGREQYF.

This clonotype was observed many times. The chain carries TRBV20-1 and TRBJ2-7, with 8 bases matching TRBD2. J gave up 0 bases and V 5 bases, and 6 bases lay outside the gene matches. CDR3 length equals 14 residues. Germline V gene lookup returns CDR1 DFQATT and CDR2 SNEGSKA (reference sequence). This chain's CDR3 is CSAHSGASSYEQYF. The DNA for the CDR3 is TGCAGTGCTCATAGCGGGGCTAGCTCCTACGAGCAGTACTTC.

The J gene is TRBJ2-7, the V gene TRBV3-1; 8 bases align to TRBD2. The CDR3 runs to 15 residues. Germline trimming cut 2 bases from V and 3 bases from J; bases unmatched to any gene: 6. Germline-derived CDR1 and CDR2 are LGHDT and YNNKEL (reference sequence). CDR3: CASSQPGLGIYEQYF. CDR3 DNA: TGTGCCAGCAGCCAACCGGGACTAGGGATCTACGAGCAGTACTTC.

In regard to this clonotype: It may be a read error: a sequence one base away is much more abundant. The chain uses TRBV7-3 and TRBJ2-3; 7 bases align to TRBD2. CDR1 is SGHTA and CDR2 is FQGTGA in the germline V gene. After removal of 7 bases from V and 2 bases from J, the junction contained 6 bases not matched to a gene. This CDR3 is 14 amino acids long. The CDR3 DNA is TGTGCCAGCAACTTGAGCGGGATCACAGATACGCAGTATTTT. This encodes CASNLSGITDTQYF.

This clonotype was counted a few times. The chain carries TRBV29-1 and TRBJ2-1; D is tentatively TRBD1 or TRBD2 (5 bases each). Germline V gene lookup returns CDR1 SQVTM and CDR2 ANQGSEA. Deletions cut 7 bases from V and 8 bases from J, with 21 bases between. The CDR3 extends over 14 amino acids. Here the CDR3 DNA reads TGCAGCGCACCTGGGGCGGGTGCCCGCCATGAGCAGTTCTTC. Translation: CSAPGAGARHEQFF.

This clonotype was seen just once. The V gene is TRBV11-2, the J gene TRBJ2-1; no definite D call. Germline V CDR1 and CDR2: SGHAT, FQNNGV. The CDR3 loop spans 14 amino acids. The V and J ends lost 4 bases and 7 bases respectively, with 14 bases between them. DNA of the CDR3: TGTGCCAGCAGCTCGTTTGCCTCGCGGAATGAGCAGTTCTTC. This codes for CASSSFASRNEQFF.

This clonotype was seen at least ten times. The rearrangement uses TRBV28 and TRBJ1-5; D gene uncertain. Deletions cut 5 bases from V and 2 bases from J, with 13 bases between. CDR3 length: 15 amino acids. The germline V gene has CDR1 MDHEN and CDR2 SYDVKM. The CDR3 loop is CASSLSTAGNQPQHF. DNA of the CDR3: TGTGCCAGCAGTCTCTCCACCGCGGGCAATCAGCCCCAGCATTTT.

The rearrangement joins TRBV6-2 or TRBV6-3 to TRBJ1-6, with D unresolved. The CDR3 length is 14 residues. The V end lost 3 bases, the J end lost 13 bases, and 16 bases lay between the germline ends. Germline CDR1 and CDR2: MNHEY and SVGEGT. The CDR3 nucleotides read TGTGCCAGCAGTTATTCTCAAGGCGCGGCGCCCCTCCACTTT. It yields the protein CASSYSQGAAPLHF.

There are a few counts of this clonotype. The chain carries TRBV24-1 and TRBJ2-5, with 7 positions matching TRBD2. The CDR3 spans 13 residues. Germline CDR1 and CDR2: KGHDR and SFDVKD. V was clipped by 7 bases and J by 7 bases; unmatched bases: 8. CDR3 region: CATRGSGEGTQYF. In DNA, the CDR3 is TGTGCCACCAGGGGGTCCGGGGAGGGGACCCAGTACTTC.